The clone carrying this T cell receptor (beta chain) was seen a few times. CDR3 length: 16 amino acids. Per the germline V gene, CDR1 is DFQATT and CDR2 is SNEGSKA (reference sequence). Trimming left V 4 bases short and J 4 bases short, with 20 bases between. The data were obtained in a study of response to subunit inactivated influenza vaccine. MiXCR was run by TCRdb on the RT-PCR reads, yielding one entry per CDR3 protein. The table has more than 700,000 distinct CDR3 sequences, over 20% seen once. This receptor was identified in a man between 50 and 59 years old who received an inactivated influenza vaccine. Sequencing used PBMCs from blood, obtained 5 days after vaccination. This chain connects TRBV20-1 to TRBJ1-5; D gene ambiguous. CDR3 nucleotide sequence: TGCAGTGCTAAACCAGTAGGCGAGGGTTCGAATCAGCCCCAGCATTTT. It codes for CSAKPVGEGSNQPQHF.